The 2 T cell receptor beta chains below come from one sample, sequenced in a study of CD8 T cells in Susac syndrome. Reverse transcription of about 0.5 to 1 ug RNA was carried out with random hexamers. TCRdb called the immunoSEQ multiplex PCR reads again in MiXCR, with one record for every CDR3 protein. In the table there are hundreds of thousands of distinct CDR3 sequences, 85% of which are singletons. The sequencing input was CD8+ T cells from PBMCs. Receptors originate from a human donor with multiple sclerosis.

The J gene is TRBJ1-2, the V gene TRBV11-2; TRBD1 might be the D (6 bases). The CDR3 totals 14 residues. CDR1 is SGHAT, CDR2 FQNNGV, per germline. Trimming stripped 1 base from V and 7 bases from J, with 13 bases between. The CDR3 DNA is TGTGCCAGCAGCTTAGGTTTTGGGGGGCCTGGCTACACCTTC. Protein sequence: CASSLGFGGPGYTF.

This rearrangement joins TRBV9 to TRBJ1-2; 9 nucleotides agree with TRBD1. Per the germline V gene, CDR1 is SGDLS and CDR2 is YYNGEE. With 3 bases clipped from V and 3 bases from J, the junction kept 3 bases outside the gene matches. There are 14 residues in the CDR3. CDR3 coding DNA: TGTGCCAGCAGCGAAGGACAGGGGTACTATGGCTACACCTTC. This codes for CASSEGQGYYGYTF.